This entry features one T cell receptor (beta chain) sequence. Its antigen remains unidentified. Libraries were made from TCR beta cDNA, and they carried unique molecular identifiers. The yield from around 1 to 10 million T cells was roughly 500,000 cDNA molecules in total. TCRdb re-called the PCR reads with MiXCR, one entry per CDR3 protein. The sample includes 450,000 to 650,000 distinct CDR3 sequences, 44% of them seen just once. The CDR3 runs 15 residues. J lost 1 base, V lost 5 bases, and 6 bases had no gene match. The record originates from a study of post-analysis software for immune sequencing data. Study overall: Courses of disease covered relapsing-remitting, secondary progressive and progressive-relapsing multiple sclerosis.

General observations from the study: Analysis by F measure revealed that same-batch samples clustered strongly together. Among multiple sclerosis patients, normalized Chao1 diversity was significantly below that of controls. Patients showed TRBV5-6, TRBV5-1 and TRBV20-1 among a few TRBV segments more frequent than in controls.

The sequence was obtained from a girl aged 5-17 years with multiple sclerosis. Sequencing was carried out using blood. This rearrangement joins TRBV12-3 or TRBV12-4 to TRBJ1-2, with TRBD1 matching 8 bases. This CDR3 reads CASSADRALNYGYTF. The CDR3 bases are TGTGCCAGCAGTGCGGACAGGGCGCTTAACTATGGCTACACCTTC.